The T cell receptor (beta chain) under discussion was sequenced for a study of beta chain features in type 1 diabetes. CDR1 MDHEN and CDR2 SYDVKM come from the germline V gene. This CDR3 is 12 amino acids long. Losses at the gene ends were 5 bases for V and 15 bases for J; bases not matched to a gene: 8. This clone appeared a few times. All of the isolated RNA was reverse transcribed, so expressed TCRB transcripts were sequenced. Generated by immunoSEQ multiplex PCR, the TCRdb table keeps only in-frame clones and is missing some. The table shows roughly 450,000 clones, with about an eighth occurring only once. Each sorted population was over 98% pure.

V and J are TRBV28 and TRBJ2-1; 9 nucleotides align to TRBD1. The source material was naive CD4+ T cells from blood. This TCR came from a woman aged 18-35 years in good health. DNA for the CDR3: TGTGCCAGCAGTCGACCCGGGACAGGGTTGTTCTTC. This encodes CASSRPGTGLFF.